The T cell receptor (beta chain) under discussion was sequenced for a study of CD8 T cells in ankylosing spondylitis. Study-wide findings and caveats: Researchers report that disease-linked clones proved CD8+ and relatively rare in peripheral blood. Blood of patients with ankylosing spondylitis appeared to be characterized by a TCR beta motif of seven or eight highly homologous variants.

Making the TCR beta libraries involved quantitative 5'-RACE with molecular barcodes. TCRdb recomputed calls from the 5' RACE reads with MiXCR, one row per CDR3 protein. Here the sample spans 200,000 to 250,000 distinct CDR3 sequences, roughly 25% being singletons. Between the trimmed V and J ends, which lost 2 bases and 4 bases, there was a span of 7 bases. Germline V CDR1 and CDR2: SGHTA, FQGTGA. The CDR3 runs 13 residues. This clonotype has ten or more counts. Its antigen is as yet unknown. The rearrangement links TRBV7-3 to TRBJ2-3, with D uncertain. This receptor was obtained from a male donor with ankylosing spondylitis or in good health (not recorded which). Sequences were obtained from blood, either unsorted or a sorted T cell fraction (not recorded which). DNA for the CDR3: TGTGCCAGCAGCTTAGGCCTGGCAGATACGCAGTATTTT. Its protein is CASSLGLADTQYF.